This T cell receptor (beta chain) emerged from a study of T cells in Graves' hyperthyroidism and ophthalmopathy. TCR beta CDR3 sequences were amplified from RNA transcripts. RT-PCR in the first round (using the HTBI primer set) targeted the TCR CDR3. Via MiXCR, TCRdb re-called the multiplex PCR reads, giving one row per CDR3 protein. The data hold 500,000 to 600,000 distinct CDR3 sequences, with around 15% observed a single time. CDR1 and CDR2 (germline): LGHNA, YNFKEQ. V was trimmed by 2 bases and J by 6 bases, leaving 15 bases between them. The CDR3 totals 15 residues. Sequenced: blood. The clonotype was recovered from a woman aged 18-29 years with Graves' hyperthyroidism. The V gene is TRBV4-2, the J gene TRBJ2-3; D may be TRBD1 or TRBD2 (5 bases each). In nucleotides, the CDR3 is TGTGCCAGCAGCCAAAGTATGAGGGGTCTGGATACGCAGTATTTT. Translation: CASSQSMRGLDTQYF.